The next 25 T cell receptor beta chains were all read from a single sample in a study of T-cell reconstitution after alpha-beta-depleted transplantation in children. Unique molecular identifiers were incorporated into the prepared TCRbeta library. TCRdb ran MiXCR on the PCR reads and lists one entry per CDR3 protein. This sample has about half a million distinct CDR3 sequences, with 12% found just once. The sample consisted of PBMCs from the stem cell graft donor, taken from the stem cell graft. These receptor sequences come from a human donor who donated a stem cell graft to a child with combined immunodeficiency.

The rearrangement uses TRBV29-1 and TRBJ2-7; possibly TRBD1 or TRBD2 for D (7 bases each). Trimming removed 7 bases at V and 0 bases at J, with 13 bases between. Per the germline V gene, CDR1 is SQVTM and CDR2 is ANQGSEA. This CDR3 comprises 13 residues. The CDR3 protein is CSAGGDSSYEQYF. CDR3 sequence (DNA): TGCAGCGCTGGGGGGGACAGCTCCTACGAGCAGTACTTC.

A word on this clonotype: A read error may explain this, as a much larger clone is one base away. The chain employs TRBV20-1 and TRBJ2-7, with 7 positions matching TRBD1. The CDR3 contains 13 residues. Germline CDR1 is DFQATT and CDR2 is SNEGSKA (reference sequence). Trimming removed 7 bases from V and 2 bases from J; junction bases left unmatched: 8. CDR3 in DNA: TGCAGTGTTGCCTGGGACAGCGCCTACGAGCAGTACTTC. Its protein product is CSVAWDSAYEQYF.

This clonotype occurred many times. The V and J genes are TRBV6-2 or TRBV6-3 and TRBJ2-5; unclear D gene. This CDR3 contains 11 residues. The germline CDR1 and CDR2 sequences are MNHEY and SVGEGT. Trimming removed 2 bases at V and 5 bases at J, with 3 bases between. In nucleotides, the CDR3 is TGTGCCAGCAGTTACGTCGAGACCCAGTACTTC. This sequence encodes CASSYVETQYF.

This clonotype was observed a few times. J is TRBJ1-5 and V is TRBV15; D remains unclear. V was clipped by 6 bases and J by 3 bases, with 9 bases between them. Germline CDR1 is LNHNV and CDR2 is YYDKDF (reference sequence). The CDR3 is 13 residues long. For the CDR3, the DNA is TGTGCCACCAGTGGAGGCCTCAATCAGCCCCAGCATTTT. This codes for CATSGGLNQPQHF.

On this clonotype: Relative to the germline gene, one junction end is altered; a read error may explain this. The V call is TRBV23-1, the J call TRBJ2-1, with 13 bases lining up with TRBD2. TRBV23-1 is flagged as an ORF with uncertain function. The CDR3 is made up of 14 amino acids. The CDR3 DNA reads as TGCGCCAACAGTGGACTAGCGGGAGACAATGAGCAGTTCTTC. Protein sequence: CANSGLAGDNEQFF.

This clonotype was seen a few times. The chain links TRBV2 to TRBJ2-2; perhaps TRBD2 as D (6 bases). The CDR3 is 15 residues long. Germline assignment: CDR1 SNHLY and CDR2 FYNNEI. V was clipped by 6 bases and J by 4 bases, with 15 bases between them. CDR3 nucleotide sequence: TGTGCCAGCAGCGCCGCAATGCGGGGCACCGGGGAGCTGTTTTTT. Encoded protein: CASSAAMRGTGELFF.

This chain joins TRBV12-3 or TRBV12-4 and TRBJ1-1, with unresolved D. The CDR3 length is 13 residues. The V end lost 5 bases, the J end lost 3 bases, and 10 bases lay between the germline ends. The CDR3, as DNA: TGTGCCAGCAGTCCCCTACGGGACACTGAAGCTTTCTTT. Protein product: CASSPLRDTEAFF.

The gene calls are TRBV10-3 and TRBJ2-7; D is unclear. The ends were cut back, 9 bases at V and 4 bases at J, with 19 bases in the middle. The CDR3 totals 14 residues. Germline values: CDR1 ENHRY, CDR2 SYGVKD. CDR3 loop: CAMREAAASYEQYF. The CDR3 DNA reads as TGTGCCATGAGAGAGGCGGCCGCCTCTTACGAGCAGTACTTC.

In its sample, this clonotype was seen many times. The genes are TRBV12-3 or TRBV12-4 and TRBJ2-1, with 7 bases that match TRBD2. The CDR3 contains 15 residues. V lost 6 bases, J lost 0 bases, and 5 bases stayed unmatched. The chain's CDR3 is CASSPSGDSYNEQFF. In DNA form, the CDR3 reads TGTGCCAGCAGCCCTAGCGGTGACTCCTACAATGAGCAGTTCTTC.

This rearrangement joins TRBV4-3 to TRBJ1-5; D is perhaps TRBD1 (5 bases). This CDR3 region has 15 residues. Trimming left V 4 bases short and J 2 bases short, with 12 bases between. Germline V gene data show CDR1 as LGHNA and CDR2 as YSLEER. CDR3 sequence: CASSLGLGGNQPQHF. In nucleotides, the CDR3 is TGCGCCAGCAGCCTTGGTCTAGGGGGCAATCAGCCCCAGCATTTT.

This clonotype was seen at least ten times. The genes are TRBV12-3 or TRBV12-4 and TRBJ1-4; D possibly corresponds to TRBD1 (5 bases). The CDR3 is made up of 16 amino acids. The germline V and J ends were trimmed by 2 bases and 4 bases, with 14 bases remaining between them. The CDR3 DNA reads as TGTGCCAGCAGTTTACTATATATGGGGGTTAATGAAAAACTGTTTTTT. Translated, it gives CASSLLYMGVNEKLFF.

V gene TRBV3-1 combines with J gene TRBJ2-7; D call uncertain. The CDR3 runs 12 residues. CDR1 is LGHDT, CDR2 YNNKEL, per germline (reference sequence). V lost 2 bases to trimming and J lost 7 bases, with 9 bases between them. CDR3 sequence reads: CASSQWGIEQYF. The CDR3 coding sequence is TGTGCCAGCAGCCAATGGGGAATAGAGCAGTACTTC.

This clonotype was found a few times. The rearrangement joins TRBV29-1 to TRBJ2-7; 7 bases line up with TRBD2. With V trimmed by 3 bases and J by 5 bases, 10 bases remained unmatched. The CDR3 sequence is 14 residues long. Germline CDR1 is SQVTM and CDR2 is ANQGSEA. The CDR3 DNA sequence: TGCAGCGTTGATAATGCGGGAGTGGCTCACGAGCAGTACTTC. This codes for CSVDNAGVAHEQYF.

This clonotype appeared many times. The gene calls are TRBV10-3 and TRBJ2-1; TRBD1 aligns across 7 bases. CDR1 is ENHRY and CDR2 is SYGVKD in the germline V gene. The CDR3 has 13 amino acids. V lost 6 bases, J lost 3 bases, and 2 bases stayed unmatched. CDR3 DNA: TGTGCCATCAGCAGGGACAGCTACAATGAGCAGTTCTTC. It specifies CAISRDSYNEQFF.

In this sample, this clonotype turned up a few times. This chain uses TRBV7-2 with TRBJ1-4; 9 nucleotides align to TRBD1. Trimming took 3 bases from V and 8 from J; bases not matched to a gene: 7. The CDR3 consists of 15 residues. Germline CDR1 reads SGHTA; CDR2 reads FQGNSA. The CDR3 sequence is CASSFGTGKFEKLFF. The CDR3, as DNA: TGTGCCAGCAGCTTTGGGACAGGGAAGTTCGAAAAACTGTTTTTT.

This clonotype was counted only a few times. This chain joins TRBV19 and TRBJ2-1; D is perhaps TRBD2 (5 bases). Germline-derived CDR1 and CDR2 are LNHDA and SQIVND (reference sequence). The CDR3 has 13 residues. Trimming pared 7 bases from V and 4 bases from J, leaving 11 bases between. The CDR3 bases are TGTGCCAGTAAAAGCGGACCATACAATGAGCAGTTCTTC. The encoded protein is CASKSGPYNEQFF. Full variable domain (remainder filled in from reference TRBV19 and TRBJ2-1): DGGITQSPKYLFRKEGQNVTLSCEQNLNHDAMYWYRQDPGQGLRLIYYSQIVNDFQKGDIAEGYSVSREKKESFPLTVTSAQKNPTAFYLCASKSGPYNEQFFGPGTRLTVL.

This clonotype was seen many times. The J gene is TRBJ2-7, the V gene TRBV27, with D perhaps TRBD1 (5 bases). CDR3 length: 14 residues. Germline V gene lookup returns CDR1 MNHEY and CDR2 SMNVEV (reference sequence). V was trimmed by 2 bases and J by 6 bases, leaving 14 bases between them. The DNA for the CDR3 is TGTGCCAGCAGTTTAACAGGACCCTTCGGCGAGCAGTACTTC. This gives the protein CASSLTGPFGEQYF.

There are many counts of this clonotype. The chain combines TRBV4-2 with TRBJ2-2, with D possibly matching TRBD1 (5 bases). V lost 1 base, J lost 1 base, and 10 bases lay in between. Germline CDR1 is LGHNA and CDR2 is YNFKEQ. The CDR3 sequence is 16 residues long. The CDR3 coding sequence is TGTGCCAGCAGCCAAGGAAGGACACAGAACACCGGGGAGCTGTTTTTT. It translates to CASSQGRTQNTGELFF.

At least ten counts were recorded for this clonotype. The gene calls are TRBV11-2 and TRBJ2-3; D gene unclear. V was trimmed by 3 bases and J by 2 bases, leaving 9 bases between them. Germline loops: CDR1 SGHAT, CDR2 FQNNGV. The CDR3 totals 14 residues. The CDR3 bases are TGTGCCAGCAGCTTGACGAGGCCCACAGATACGCAGTATTTT. Protein: CASSLTRPTDTQYF.

This clonotype was detected ten times or more. The V and J genes are TRBV5-1 and TRBJ2-5; 15 positions match TRBD2. Germline loops: CDR1 SGHRS, CDR2 YFSETQ. The V and J ends lost 9 bases and 9 bases, in that order; junction bases with no gene match: 6. The CDR3 sequence is 13 residues long. The CDR3 DNA reads TGCGCCACCTCGGGACTAGCGGGAGGACCCCAGTACTTC. Amino acid sequence: CATSGLAGGPQYF.

The chain couples TRBV2 to TRBJ2-1, with D perhaps being TRBD1 or TRBD2 (5 bases each). With 11 bases removed from V and 8 bases from J, the gap between germline ends came to 22 bases. CDR1 and CDR2 (germline): SNHLY, FYNNEI. CDR3 length equals 14 residues. The CDR3 protein is CAGLRDIGIYEQFF. The CDR3 DNA is TGTGCCGGACTCAGGGATATCGGGATCTATGAGCAGTTCTTC.

This clonotype was counted a few times. The gene calls are TRBV27 and TRBJ2-4, with D possibly being TRBD2 (5 bases). The V end was cut by 3 bases, the J end by 1 base, with 10 bases between. The germline V gene has CDR1 MNHEY and CDR2 SMNVEV (reference sequence). CDR3 size: 15 residues. CDR3 region: CASSFSGWAKNIQYF. The CDR3 DNA follows: TGTGCCAGCAGTTTCTCGGGGTGGGCCAAAAACATTCAGTACTTC.

This chain links TRBV7-2 with TRBJ2-1; TRBD2 matches 9 bases. Trimming at V came to 0 bases and at J to 3 bases, leaving 9 bases not matched to a gene. This CDR3 has 18 residues. From germline, CDR1 is SGHTA and CDR2 FQGNSA. CDR3 amino acids: CASSLAPLAGNHYNEQFF. The CDR3 coding sequence is TGTGCCAGCAGCTTAGCCCCCCTAGCGGGGAACCACTACAATGAGCAGTTCTTC.

This clonotype occurred many times. V usage is TRBV12-3 or TRBV12-4 and J usage is TRBJ2-1, with 9 positions matching TRBD1. CDR3 length: 17 residues. The V segment lost 3 bases and the J segment 4 bases; nucleotides outside the gene matches: 10. CDR3 loop: CASSFPTGGEHYNEQFF. Here the CDR3 DNA reads TGTGCCAGCAGTTTCCCGACAGGGGGAGAGCATTACAATGAGCAGTTCTTC.

This clonotype occurred a few times. The chain is built from TRBV6-1 and TRBJ2-7; D possibly corresponds to TRBD2 (6 bases). Trimming removed 1 base from V and 0 bases from J, with 10 bases in between. The CDR3 extends over 15 amino acids. Germline V gene lookup returns CDR1 MNHNS and CDR2 SASEGT. CDR3 sequence (DNA): TGTGCCAGCAGTGAAGAGGAGGGGAGCTCCTACGAGCAGTACTTC. Its protein product is CASSEEEGSSYEQYF.